Sequencing of this T cell receptor (beta chain) was carried out in a study of blood T cell repertoires in COVID-19. Study-wide context: There were acute and convalescent COVID-19 samples, and they came from the United States, Italy and Spain. PBMCs, B-cell-depleted T cells, or T cells provided the cDNA or gDNA that made up the material.

Germline lookup yields CDR1 MNHEY and CDR2 SVGEGT. Trimming took 7 bases from V and 1 from J; bases not matched to a gene: 4. The CDR3 is 16 amino acids. In this sample, this clone turned up once. In the original analysis: Nucleated cell number was recorded as an estimate derived from reference gene primer amplification. Sequencing used immunoSEQ multiplex PCR; TCRdb keeps in-frame clones, though not all of them. V and J calls and clone size are given by that table; D and trimming were obtained from the DNA. The table includes 65,000 to 70,000 clones, more than 85% detected once. The sequence came from a human donor with active COVID-19. The donor label of this sample is uncertain. The chain has TRBV6-2 or TRBV6-3 and TRBJ2-3; 14 bases are a match to TRBD2. Sequenced input: peripheral blood. CDR3 sequence (DNA): TGTGCCAGCAACCCGGGACTAGCGGGAGGCACAGATACGCAGTATTTT. It codes for CASNPGLAGGTDTQYF.